What follows is one TCR beta chain and its context. Its antigen is not identified. Clones were read by immunoSEQ multiplex PCR, and TCRdb kept only the in-frame ones, dropping some. Here the sample spans 40,000 to 45,000 clones, more than 65% being singletons. Germline assignment: CDR1 SGHRS and CDR2 YFSETQ. Trimming took 7 bases from V and 5 from J, leaving 19 bases between them. The CDR3 is 15 residues long. The data originate from a study of memory CD4+ T cells and cytomegalovirus serostatus. Study information: Donors were healthy Belgian adults, 9 CMV seropositive and approximately 25 seronegative. Findings and caveats of the study: Suggested: most of the CMV-linked TCR signature lies in CD4+ memory cells.

Single viable CD3+CD4+CD8-CD45RO+ cells were sorted as the memory CD4+ T cells. The receptor comes from an adult in good health and CMV-seronegative. Sample: memory CD4+ T cells from blood. This chain connects TRBV5-1 to TRBJ1-3; D gene unclear. CDR3 in DNA: TGCGCCAGCGCCCCGGAAGCGGGGTTGAGAAACACCATATATTTT. This translates into CASAPEAGLRNTIYF.